This TCR beta chain was sequenced during a study of PD-L1 blockade in urothelial cancer. Study-wide background: Median T cell yield from blood was over 130,000.

The assay was immunoSEQ multiplex PCR, and TCRdb's table has in-frame clones only and misses some. The top ten clones hold 20% to 30% of a sample with 35,000 to 45,000 clones, 88% of them seen once. With V trimmed by 5 bases and J by 12 bases, 11 bases remained unmatched. The germline V gene has CDR1 SGHTA and CDR2 FQGTGA. This CDR3 is built from 14 residues. Time point of the sample: pretreatment peripheral blood. The chain links TRBV7-3 to TRBJ2-4, with 9 positions matching TRBD2. This TCR was recovered from a donor at least 40 years old with urothelial cancer. Here the sequenced sample was PBMCs, taken around atezolizumab (anti-PD-L1) treatment. The CDR3 reads CASSPNGASGNQYF. In nucleotides, the CDR3 is TGTGCCAGCAGCCCAAATGGGGCTAGCGGGAATCAGTACTTC.